What follows describes a single T cell receptor beta chain. Antigen specificity is unknown. In the PCR, 60 Vbeta and 13 Jbeta primers were used. The assay was immunoSEQ multiplex PCR, and TCRdb's table has in-frame clones only and misses some. Of about 34,000 clones in the sample, about 70% were seen once. The data stem from a study of cytomegalovirus exposure and HLA in healthy donors. V gave up 3 bases and J gave up 1 base; unmatched junction bases: 13. The CDR3 sequence is 19 residues long. In germline, CDR1 is LNHDA, CDR2 SQIVND (reference sequence). General observations from the study: Among the CMV-associated chains, a few were confirmed in vitro as specific for CMV antigens. A later analysis by the authors found several of the most significant clusters apparently linked to common viral pathogens.

This receptor was obtained from a middle-aged man in good health and CMV-seropositive. The specimen sequenced was PBMCs. The J gene is TRBJ2-5, the V gene TRBV19, with TRBD2 matching over 11 bases. CDR3: CASSIDVTGTSGFQETQYF. The CDR3 nucleotides read TGTGCCAGTAGTATCGACGTTACCGGGACTAGCGGATTCCAAGAGACCCAGTACTTC.